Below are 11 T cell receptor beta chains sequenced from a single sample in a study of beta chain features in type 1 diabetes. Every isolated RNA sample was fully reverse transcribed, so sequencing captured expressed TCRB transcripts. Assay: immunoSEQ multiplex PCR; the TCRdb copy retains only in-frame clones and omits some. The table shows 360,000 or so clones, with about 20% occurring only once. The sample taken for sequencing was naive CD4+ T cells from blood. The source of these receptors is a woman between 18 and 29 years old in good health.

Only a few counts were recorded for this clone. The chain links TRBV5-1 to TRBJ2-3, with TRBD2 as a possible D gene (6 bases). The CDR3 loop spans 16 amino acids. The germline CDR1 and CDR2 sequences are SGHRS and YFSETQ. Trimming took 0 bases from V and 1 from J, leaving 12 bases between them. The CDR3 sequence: CASSLELARGTDTQYF. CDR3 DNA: TGCGCCAGCAGCTTGGAACTAGCTAGGGGCACAGATACGCAGTATTTT.

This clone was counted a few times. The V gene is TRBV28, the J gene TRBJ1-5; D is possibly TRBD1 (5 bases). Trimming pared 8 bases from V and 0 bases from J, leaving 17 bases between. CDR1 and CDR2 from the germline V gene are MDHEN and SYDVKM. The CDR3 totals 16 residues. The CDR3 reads CASRPGGSYSNQPQHF. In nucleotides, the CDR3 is TGTGCCAGCCGGCCGGGGGGGTCGTATAGCAATCAGCCCCAGCATTTT.

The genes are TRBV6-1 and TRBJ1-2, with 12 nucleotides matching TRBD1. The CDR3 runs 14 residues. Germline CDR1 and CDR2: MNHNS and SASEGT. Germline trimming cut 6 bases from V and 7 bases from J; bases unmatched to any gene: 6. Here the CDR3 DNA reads TGTGCCAGCAGACCGGGACAGGGGGCGGGTGGCTACACCTTC. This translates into CASRPGQGAGGYTF.

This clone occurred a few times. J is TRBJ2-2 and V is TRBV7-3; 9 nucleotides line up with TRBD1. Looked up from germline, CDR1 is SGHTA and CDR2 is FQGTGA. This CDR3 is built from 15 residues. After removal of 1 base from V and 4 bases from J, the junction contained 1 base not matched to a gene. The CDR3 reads CASSLMGQGTGELFF. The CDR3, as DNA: TGTGCCAGCAGCTTAATGGGACAGGGCACCGGGGAGCTGTTTTTT.

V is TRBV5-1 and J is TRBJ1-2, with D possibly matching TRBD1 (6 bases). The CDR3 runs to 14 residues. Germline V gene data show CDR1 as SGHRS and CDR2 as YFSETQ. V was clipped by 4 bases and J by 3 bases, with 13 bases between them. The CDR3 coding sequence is TGCGCCAGCAGCCCGCACTCAGGGGACTATGGCTACACCTTC. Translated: CASSPHSGDYGYTF.

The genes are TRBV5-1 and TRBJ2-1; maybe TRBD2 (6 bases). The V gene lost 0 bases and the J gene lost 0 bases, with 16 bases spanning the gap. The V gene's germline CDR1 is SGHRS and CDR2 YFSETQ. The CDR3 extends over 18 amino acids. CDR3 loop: CASSLAGPSASSYNEQFF. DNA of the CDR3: TGCGCCAGCAGCTTGGCCGGGCCTAGCGCTTCCTCCTACAATGAGCAGTTCTTC.

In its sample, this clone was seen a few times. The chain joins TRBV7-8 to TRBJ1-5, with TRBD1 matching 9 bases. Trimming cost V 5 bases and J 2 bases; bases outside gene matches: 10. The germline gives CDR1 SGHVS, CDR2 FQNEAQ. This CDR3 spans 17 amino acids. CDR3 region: CASSLKGQGAGNQPQHF. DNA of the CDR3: TGTGCCAGCAGCCTAAAGGGACAGGGTGCGGGCAATCAGCCCCAGCATTTT.

CDR3 nucleotide sequence: TGTGCCAGCAGCTTAAGGGGAGGTTTGGGCACAGATACGCAGTATTTT. Protein product: CASSLRGGLGTDTQYF. The rearrangement links TRBV7-3 to TRBJ2-3; D possibly corresponds to TRBD2 (6 bases). Trimming took 1 base from V and 1 from J, leaving 12 bases between them. There are 16 residues in the CDR3. Germline V gene data show CDR1 as SGHTA and CDR2 as FQGTGA. Using reference TRBV7-3 and TRBJ2-3 for the parts outside the CDR3, the full variable domain is GAGVSQTPSNKVTEKGKYVELRCDPISGHTALYWYRQSLGQGPEFLIYFQGTGAADDSGLPNDRFFAVRPEGSVSTLKIQRTERGDSAVYLCASSLRGGLGTDTQYFGPGTRLTVL.

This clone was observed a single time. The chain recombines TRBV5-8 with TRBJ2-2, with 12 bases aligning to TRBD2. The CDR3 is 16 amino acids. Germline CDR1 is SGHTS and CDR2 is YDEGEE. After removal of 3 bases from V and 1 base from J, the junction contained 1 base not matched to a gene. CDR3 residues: CASSSGLAGNTGELFF. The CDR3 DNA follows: TGTGCCAGCAGCTCGGGACTAGCGGGGAACACCGGGGAGCTGTTTTTT. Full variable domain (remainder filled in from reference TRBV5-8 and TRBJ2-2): EAGVTQSPTHLIKTRGQQATLRCSPISGHTSVYWYQQALGLGLQFLLWYDEGEERNRGNFPPRFSGRQFPNYSSELNVNALELEDSALYLCASSSGLAGNTGELFFGEGSRLTVL.

The CDR3 nucleotides are TGTGCCAGCACGGACAGCCTTAATGAAAAACTGTTTTTT. This translates into CASTDSLNEKLFF. The chain uses TRBV27 and TRBJ1-4; TRBD1 might be the D (6 bases). This CDR3 has 13 residues. Per germline, CDR1 MNHEY and CDR2 SMNVEV (reference sequence). V lost 7 bases and J lost 4, with 10 bases in between.

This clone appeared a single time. The CDR3 DNA reads TGTGCCAGCATCAAAGGGACAGGGCCAACGATAGGCTACACCTTC. It specifies CASIKGTGPTIGYTF. The chain carries TRBV2 and TRBJ1-2, with TRBD1 matching over 9 bases. Germline-derived CDR1 and CDR2 are SNHLY and FYNNEI. This CDR3 region has 15 residues. J gave up 8 bases and V 7 bases, and 14 bases lay outside the gene matches.